One T cell receptor beta chain is described in this entry. This sample was taken from a study of T cell responses to AZD1222 COVID-19 vaccine. Data came from immunoSEQ multiplex PCR; TCRdb stores just in-frame clones and leaves some out. The sample records 50,000 to 65,000 clones, approximately 86% being singletons. This specimen was peripheral blood, taken 28 days after the second AZD1222 dose. This receptor was identified in an adult who received the AZD1222 COVID-19 vaccine.

The CDR3 spells CAISALGGQGPDTQYF. The CDR3 DNA sequence: TGTGCCATCAGTGCCCTGGGGGGACAGGGTCCAGATACGCAGTATTTT. The chain links TRBV10-3 to TRBJ2-3; 9 bases fit TRBD1. This CDR3 has 16 residues. Germline values: CDR1 ENHRY, CDR2 SYGVKD. V shed 4 bases, J shed 4 bases, and the junction held 9 bases outside the gene matches.